This paragraph covers one T cell receptor beta chain sequence. This clonotype was observed many times. No antigen is known for it. Base qualities are missing; no much larger clone stands one base away. This sample was included in a study of regulatory T cells in long-lasting Graves disease (dated by TCRdb to 2020 to 2022). Background on the whole study: Patients with newly diagnosed Graves' disease had been on antithyroid drugs for under 3 months. A total of around 35 samples underwent TCR sequencing: about 13 from persistent and roughly 20 from newly diagnosed Graves' disease patients. The study was conducted in China and was registered as a clinical trial. Peripheral blood TCR sequencing and RNA sequencing compared persistent Graves' disease patients with newly diagnosed Graves' disease patients.

The library came from multiplex PCR. The sequencer listed for this sample is Illumina HiSeq 4000. To build TCR beta libraries, CDR3 regions were amplified by Arm-PCR using iRepertoire HTBI primers. Before sequencing, the PCR products went through gel purification. The original pipeline was this. A total of 62 TRBV and some 15 TRBJ segments were identified across samples and were used for gene usage analysis of CDR3 amino acid clonotypes. COPE and FqMerger were used to merge the filtered high-quality paired reads into contigs. BLAST was used to align contigs to IMGT TRBV, TRBD and TRBJ reference genes, and CDR3 was defined according to IMGT. Clonotypes above 0.1% frequency were classified as highly expanded clones. Shannon entropy served as the measure of repertoire diversity, while the Gini coefficient captured V-J evenness. Clonotypes shared by more than one individual were considered public. TCRdb reworked the public reads: Q25 trimming with fastp, MiXCR clone assembly, productive beta chains retained. Each entry is one CDR3 protein sequence, shown with its most common DNA and genes. The V and J calls were determined by TCRdb, not by the authors. For this sample the table gives a few hundred thousand distinct CDR3 sequences, of which about a sixth were detected only once. Approximately 20% of the sample is taken by the ten largest.

Inclusive of the bounding cysteine and phenylalanine, the CDR3 is 12 residues long. Just CDR3 DNA is preserved here, 36 bases in frame from base 1. V is pared back by 5 bases and J by 4 bases, with 9 bases lying between the germline termini. Looking up the germline V gene yields CDR1 MNHNS and CDR2 SASEGT. The time point label for this specimen denotes: newly diagnosed GD, antithyroid drugs for less than 3 months. For both TCR sequencing and RNA sequencing, RNA was extracted from PBMCs in TRIzol. Graves' disease was diagnosed according to American Thyroid Association guidelines. Recruitment of patients was carried out at an endocrinology department in Xi'an, China. Each patient gave 7 to 9.5 milliliters of peripheral blood, collected in an EDTA anticoagulant tube. PBMCs were isolated by Ficoll Paque Plus density gradient separation without further T cell sorting. An Agilent 2100 Bioanalyzer and agarose gel were used to check RNA quality, and a NanoDrop 2000 was used to measure RNA concentration.

What the research found in general, with its limitations: Lower TCR Shannon entropy and fewer highly expanded clones were observed in persistent Graves' disease patients than in newly diagnosed patients, which suggested clonal expansion. Patients with persistent disease shared more public clonotypes (around 2,500) than newly diagnosed patients did (roughly 970). Sequencing and analysis were limited to the TCR beta chain. As a limitation, the authors acknowledged that the small sample size may reduce accuracy. Peripheral blood alone was examined, since thyroid tissue, which constituted the primary lesion, could not be accessed. TRBV28, TRBJ1-2 and TRBJ2-5 were preferentially used in persistent disease, while TRBV20-1 and TRBJ2-1 were favored in newly diagnosed disease.

The material sequenced was peripheral blood mononuclear cells (PBMCs), taken at new diagnosis, from a patient treated with antithyroid drugs. The V and J segments used are TRBV6-1 and TRBJ2-7; the D gene is perhaps TRBD1, on 5 matching bases. This TCR derives from a female donor with Graves disease. DNA sequence: TGTGCCAGCAGTCAACAGGAGTACGAGCAGTACTTC. This encodes CASSQQEYEQYF.